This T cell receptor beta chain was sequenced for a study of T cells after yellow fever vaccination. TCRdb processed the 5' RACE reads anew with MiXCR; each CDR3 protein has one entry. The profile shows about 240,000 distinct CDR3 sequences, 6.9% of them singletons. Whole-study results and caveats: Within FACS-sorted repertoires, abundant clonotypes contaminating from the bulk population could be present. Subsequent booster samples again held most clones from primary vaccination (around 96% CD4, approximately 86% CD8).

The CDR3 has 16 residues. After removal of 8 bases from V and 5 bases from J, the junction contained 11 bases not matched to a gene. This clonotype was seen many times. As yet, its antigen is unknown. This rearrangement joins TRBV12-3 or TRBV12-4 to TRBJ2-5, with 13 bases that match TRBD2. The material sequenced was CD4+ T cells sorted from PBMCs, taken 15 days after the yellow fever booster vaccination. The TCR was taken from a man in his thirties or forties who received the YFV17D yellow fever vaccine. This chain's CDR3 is CASASGTSGARETQYF. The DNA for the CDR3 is TGTGCCAGCGCCTCCGGGACTAGCGGGGCCAGGGAGACCCAGTACTTC.